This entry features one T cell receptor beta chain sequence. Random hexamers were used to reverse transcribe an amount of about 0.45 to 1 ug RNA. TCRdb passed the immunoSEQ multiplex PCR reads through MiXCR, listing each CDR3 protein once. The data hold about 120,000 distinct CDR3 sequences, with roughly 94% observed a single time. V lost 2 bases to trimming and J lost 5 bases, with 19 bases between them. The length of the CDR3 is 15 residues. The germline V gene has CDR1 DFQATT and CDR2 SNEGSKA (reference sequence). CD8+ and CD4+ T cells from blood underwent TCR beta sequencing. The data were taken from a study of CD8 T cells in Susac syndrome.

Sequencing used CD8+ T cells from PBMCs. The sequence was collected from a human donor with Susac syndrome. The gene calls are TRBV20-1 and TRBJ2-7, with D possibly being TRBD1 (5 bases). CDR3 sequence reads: CSARRTDSEVHEQYF. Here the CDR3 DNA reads TGCAGTGCTAGAAGAACAGACAGCGAGGTCCACGAGCAGTACTTC.